The T cell receptor (beta chain) under discussion was sequenced for a study of blood T cell repertoires in COVID-19. Everyone who took part was about 18 to 89 years old, and they came from over 20 US areas. Participants had their cohort set by participant-reported clinical history. The V and J ends lost 7 bases and 8 bases respectively, with 20 bases between them. The CDR3 has 14 residues. Per germline, CDR1 ENHRY and CDR2 SYGVKD. Original handling: Nucleated cell counts were estimated from reference gene primer amplification. This table comes from immunoSEQ multiplex PCR, and its TCRdb copy is limited to in-frame clones, with some not included. Clone size and V and J calls were adopted from that table, with D and trimming inferred from the DNA. Among some 350,000 clones, roughly 87% were seen once, and the ten largest hold around 3%.

The sequence was obtained from a woman between 25 and 40 years old who had recovered from COVID-19. Sequences were obtained from PBMCs or T cells enriched from blood (not recorded which). V usage is TRBV10-3 and J usage is TRBJ1-1, with a possible D match to TRBD1 (5 bases). The CDR3 loop is CAINPGGQGGEAFF. The CDR3 DNA follows: TGTGCCATCAATCCAGGAGGGCAGGGCGGCGAAGCTTTCTTT.